Listed below are T cell receptor beta chains from one sample, sequenced in a study of blood T cell repertoires in COVID-19. The repertoire was sequenced with immunoSEQ multiplex PCR; TCRdb's copy has only in-frame clones and lacks some. The data contain 100,000 to 120,000 clones, about 85% of them seen just once; the ten biggest clones take up around 4.8%. The specimen sequenced was peripheral blood. The receptor source for this set is a human donor in a cohort sampled during active COVID-19. Both conserved end residues are part of each CDR3. D genes are given only for firm matches. A row's size may be missing; if present it is once, few, many or a size class.

v_gene	d_gene	j_gene	abundance	CDR3nt	CDR3aa
TRBV29-1	.	TRBJ2-1	.	TGCAGCGCTGACCGGGGGGCAGGTCTGGATGAGCAGTTCTTC	CSADRGAGLDEQFF
TRBV11-2	.	TRBJ2-5	.	TGTGCCAGCAGCTCCTTGGAGACCCAGTACTTC	CASSSLETQYF
TRBV6-4	TRBD2	TRBJ2-1	.	TGTGCCAGCAGTGTGGCTAGCGGGGGGGCAGGTGGCGATGAGCAGTTCTTC	CASSVASGGAGGDEQFF
TRBV4-3	.	TRBJ2-3	.	TGCGCCAGCAGCCAACGCGAGGGAGATACGCAGTATTTT	CASSQREGDTQYF
TRBV5-1	TRBD1	TRBJ2-5	.	TGCGCCAGCGCATCTTCACAGGGGGCAAGAGAGACCCAGTACTTC	CASASSQGARETQYF
TRBV7-2	.	TRBJ1-5	.	TGTGCCAGCAGGGGATACACAGGAGAAACGAATCAGCCCCAGCATTTT	CASRGYTGETNQPQHF
TRBV28	TRBD2	TRBJ2-3	.	TGTGCCAGCAGTTTAGGACTAGCGGGGCTCACAGATACGCAGTATTTT	CASSLGLAGLTDTQYF
TRBV18	.	TRBJ1-2	.	TGTGCCAGCTCACAGGACAGAGACTATGGCTACACCTTC	CASSQDRDYGYTF
TRBV28	.	TRBJ1-4	.	TGTGCCAGCAGCTTCAGGGGTGCCGCAACTAATGAAAAACTGTTTTTT	CASSFRGAATNEKLFF
TRBV2	.	TRBJ1-1	.	TGTGCCAGCAGTGAAGGGGGGGGCCGGACTGAAGCTTTCTTT	CASSEGGGRTEAFF
TRBV29-1	TRBD1	TRBJ2-7	.	TGCAGCGTTGCCCACAGGGGGCCAACCCCCGAGCAGTACTTC	CSVAHRGPTPEQYF
TRBV5-5	.	TRBJ2-2	.	TGTGCCAGCGGGGGACAAGGGACCGGGGAGCTGTTTTTT	CASGGQGTGELFF
TRBV19	.	TRBJ2-1	.	TGTGCCAGTAGTATACGGAGCGGTTATTACAATGAGCAGTTCTTC	CASSIRSGYYNEQFF
TRBV19	TRBD1	TRBJ2-7	.	TGTGCCAGTACCCCCGGGACAGGGGGCGGCTACGAGCAGTACTTC	CASTPGTGGGYEQYF
TRBV27	.	TRBJ1-1	.	TGTGCCAGCAGGGCAGGGGAAGCGGTTGAAGCTTTCTTT	CASRAGEAVEAFF
TRBV9	TRBD2	TRBJ2-1	.	TGTGCCAGCAGCGTCTCCAGCGGGAGGCCCTCCTACAATGAGCAGTTCTTC	CASSVSSGRPSYNEQFF
TRBV5-1	TRBD1	TRBJ1-6	.	TGCGCCAGCAGCTTGGGGGGACAGACGCGATCACCCCTCCACTTT	CASSLGGQTRSPLHF
TRBV7-3	.	TRBJ2-1	.	TGTGCCAGCAGGGCTAGCACTCTGAGCTCCTACAATGAGCAGTTCTTC	CASRASTLSSYNEQFF
TRBV14	TRBD2	TRBJ2-3	.	TGTGCCAGCAGCCCTAGGGGCAGCGGGGGATGGAGTACGCAGTATTTT	CASSPRGSGGWSTQYF
TRBV28	.	TRBJ2-1	.	TGTGCCAGCAAGTCTACGGAGTACAATGAGCAGTTCTTC	CASKSTEYNEQFF
TRBV3-1/TRBV3-2	TRBD2	TRBJ2-7	.	TGTGCCAGCAGCCAAAACCAGGGACTAGCGGGAGGGCGAATTACGTACGAGCAGTACTTC	CASSQNQGLAGGRITYEQYF
TRBV5-4	TRBD1	TRBJ1-1	.	TGTGCCAGCAGCACGCCGGGACAGGGAGGTGGTACTGAAGCTTTCTTT	CASSTPGQGGGTEAFF
TRBV30	.	TRBJ1-2	.	TGTGCCTGGAGATTCCCAGGCTATGGCTACACCTTC	CAWRFPGYGYTF
TRBV6-5	.	TRBJ1-1	.	TGTGCCAGCACCCTGACTAGGAACACTGAAGCTTTCTTT	CASTLTRNTEAFF
TRBV19	.	TRBJ1-5	few	TGTGCCAGTAGTATAGTCGGGAAAAATCAGCCCCAGCATTTT	CASSIVGKNQPQHF
TRBV5-4	.	TRBJ2-1	.	TGTGCCAGCAGCTTGGATGTGGTGAGCAATGAGCAGTTCTTC	CASSLDVVSNEQFF
TRBV7-9	TRBD2	TRBJ2-5	once	TGTGCCAGCAGCTCGGGGACTAGCGGGGGATCAGAGACCCAGTACTTC	CASSSGTSGGSETQYF
TRBV6-5	.	TRBJ1-2	.	TGTGCCAGCACCTTGACCGGACTGGATCGTGGCTACACCTTC	CASTLTGLDRGYTF
TRBV6-5	.	TRBJ1-1	.	TGTGCCAGCAGGGACAGTTCCCTGAACACTGAAGCTTTCTTT	CASRDSSLNTEAFF
TRBV27	.	TRBJ1-1	.	TGTGCCAGCAGTAGCAGGGCATCCACTGAAGCTTTCTTT	CASSSRASTEAFF
TRBV4-1	.	TRBJ2-7	.	TGCGCCAGCAGCCAAGGGCGGAGGGGGGGCCTCTACGAGCAGTACTTC	CASSQGRRGGLYEQYF
TRBV11-3	TRBD2	TRBJ2-2	.	TGTGCCAGCAGCTTCAGCGGGGGCCAAATTTACACCGGGGAGCTGTTTTTT	CASSFSGGQIYTGELFF
TRBV5-4	.	TRBJ1-2	.	TGTGCCAGCAGCTTGGTGCAGGGTATGGACTATGGCTACACCTTC	CASSLVQGMDYGYTF
TRBV27	TRBD1	TRBJ1-6	once	TGTGCCAGCAGCATAACCGGGACAGTCAATTCACCCCTCCACTTT	CASSITGTVNSPLHF
TRBV4-3	.	TRBJ2-1	once	TGCGCCAGCAGCCTAAGGGGGGGCTTCAATGAGCAGTTCTTC	CASSLRGGFNEQFF
TRBV9	TRBD1	TRBJ1-2	.	TGTGCCAGCAGCGAGGGGGACAGGTATCGGGATGGCTACACCTTC	CASSEGDRYRDGYTF
TRBV11-3	.	TRBJ1-1	few	TGTGCCAGCAGCACAGACATGAACACTGAAGCTTTCTTT	CASSTDMNTEAFF
TRBV4-1	.	TRBJ2-7	.	TGCGCCAGCAGCCAGCCTGGGACAAATTACTACGAGCAGTACTTC	CASSQPGTNYYEQYF
TRBV29-1	.	TRBJ2-7	.	TGCAGCGACCCAGGGTCCTCCGACTACGAGCAGTACTTC	CSDPGSSDYEQYF
TRBV5-1	TRBD1	TRBJ1-1	.	TGCGCCACTAGACAGGGGCTGAACACTGAAGCTTTCTTT	CATRQGLNTEAFF
TRBV5-1	TRBD1	TRBJ2-7	.	TGCGCCAGCGCGGCCGGGACAGGGGGCTTGTTCCCAGGCGAGCAGTACTTC	CASAAGTGGLFPGEQYF
TRBV27	.	TRBJ2-7	.	TGTGCCAGCAGTTTCCGGGAAGGTCGCGAGCAGTACTTC	CASSFREGREQYF
TRBV15	TRBD2	TRBJ2-1	.	TGTGCCACCAGCAGAGAGGGAGAAGCGGGAGGGTACAATGAGCAGTTCTTC	CATSREGEAGGYNEQFF
TRBV7-2	.	TRBJ2-3	.	TGTGCCAGCAGGGGAAGGGAGGGGGCAGATACGCAGTATTTT	CASRGREGADTQYF
TRBV7-9	.	TRBJ2-7	.	TGTGCCAGCAGCTTACTCTTACTCGAGCAGTACTTC	CASSLLLLEQYF
TRBV19	.	TRBJ1-6	.	TGTGCCAGTAGTATCTCAGGAAGCTCCTATAATTCACCCCTCCACTTT	CASSISGSSYNSPLHF